This note documents a single T cell receptor beta chain sequence. The table came from immunoSEQ multiplex PCR; TCRdb's copy has only in-frame clones and leaves some out. The top ten hold approximately 8.7% of the sample, which has fewer than 150,000 clones, about nine tenths seen once. These data are taken from a study of blood T cell repertoires in COVID-19. Specimen: peripheral blood. This sequence was found in a man in his 70s who had recovered from COVID-19.

DNA of the CDR3: TGTGCCAGTACTACACCAAACCAGCGGGGGGACCAAGAGACCCAGTACTTC. Translation: CASTTPNQRGDQETQYF. This chain links TRBV19 with TRBJ2-5; 9 bases map to TRBD2. Germline V gives CDR1 LNHDA, CDR2 SQIVND (reference sequence). After removal of 7 bases from V and 0 bases from J, the junction contained 12 bases not matched to a gene. This CDR3 contains 17 residues.